Below are 15 T cell receptor beta chains sequenced from a single sample in a study of blood T cell repertoires in COVID-19. Measured with immunoSEQ multiplex PCR; TCRdb has only the in-frame clones, and not every one. There are 140,000 to 150,000 clones in the sample; around 81% occur only once, and 10% to 15% lies in the top ten. Sequencing input: peripheral blood. The receptors were sampled from a man aged 55 to 69 with active or convalescent COVID-19.

V is TRBV5-4 and J is TRBJ2-3, with TRBD2 matching 7 bases. The V and J ends lost 4 bases and 3 bases, in that order; junction bases with no gene match: 11. The CDR3 sequence is 16 residues long. Germline V CDR1 and CDR2: SGHNT, YYREEE (reference sequence). CDR3 loop: CASSRLRLAETDTQYF. The CDR3 DNA is TGTGCCAGCAGCCGGCTGAGGCTAGCGGAGACAGATACGCAGTATTTT.

The chain couples TRBV7-8 to TRBJ1-1; 7 bases map to TRBD1. Germline V gene lookup returns CDR1 SGHVS and CDR2 FQNEAQ. V was pared by 5 bases and J by 1 base, with 13 bases of the junction left unmatched. The CDR3 is made up of 17 amino acids. CDR3 nucleotide sequence: TGTGCCAGCAGCGGGAGGTTATTGGGACAGAAGAACACTGAAGCTTTCTTT. This gives the protein CASSGRLLGQKNTEAFF. Based on the CDR3 plus reference TRBV7-8 and TRBJ1-1, the full variable domain is GAGVSQSPRYKVAKRGQDVALRCDPISGHVSLFWYQQALGQGPEFLTYFQNEAQLDKSGLPSDRFFAERPEGSVSTLKIQRTQQEDSAVYLCASSGRLLGQKNTEAFFGQGTRLTVV.

This clone was detected a few times. The rearrangement uses TRBV5-1 and TRBJ2-1, with D hard to call. The V end was cut by 0 bases, the J end by 6 bases, with 13 bases between. Per the germline V gene, CDR1 is SGHRS and CDR2 is YFSETQ. The CDR3 sequence is 15 residues long. The CDR3 coding sequence is TGCGCCAGCAGCTTGGCCATCTTATCCGGCAATGAGCAGTTCTTC. Encoded protein: CASSLAILSGNEQFF.

The chain has TRBV3-1 (or the pseudogene TRBV3-2) and TRBJ1-2; D uncertain. Per germline, CDR1 LGHDT and CDR2 YNNKEL (reference sequence). This CDR3 has 16 residues. Deletions cut 0 bases from V and 5 bases from J, with 16 bases between. CDR3 residues: CASSQDRTLYPYGYTF. CDR3 DNA sequence: TGTGCCAGCAGCCAAGACAGAACCTTGTACCCATATGGCTACACCTTC.

This chain joins TRBV23-1 and TRBJ1-1; 12 bases agree with TRBD1. TRBV23-1 is labeled an ORF, and its function is uncertain. V gave up 10 bases and J gave up 7 bases; unmatched junction bases: 13. This CDR3 has 15 amino acids. The CDR3: CATVPPGTGGDEAFF. The CDR3 nucleotides are TGCGCCACCGTACCCCCCGGGACAGGGGGCGATGAAGCTTTCTTT.

V is TRBV9 and J is TRBJ2-1, with a possible D match to TRBD2 (5 bases). Per germline, CDR1 SGDLS and CDR2 YYNGEE. V shed 4 bases and J shed 9 bases, with 17 bases lying between them. This CDR3 has 14 residues. CDR3 residues: CASSTRTEGSEQFF. As DNA, the CDR3 is TGTGCCAGCAGCACCCGGACTGAAGGGAGTGAGCAGTTCTTC.

The rearrangement uses TRBV5-8 and TRBJ1-2; 9 bases match TRBD1. CDR1 SGHTS and CDR2 YDEGEE come from the germline V gene. The ends lost 4 bases at V and 2 bases at J; junction bases unmatched: 9. The CDR3 is made up of 16 amino acids. CDR3 protein: CASSLRQGVGNYGYTF. The CDR3 bases are TGTGCCAGCAGCCTTCGACAGGGGGTCGGCAACTATGGCTACACCTTC.

CDR3 nucleotide sequence: TGTGCCAGCGGCAGGGTAACGCAGTATTTT. This gives the protein CASGRVTQYF. The chain is built from TRBV7-9 and TRBJ2-3, with D perhaps TRBD1 (5 bases). The V end was cut by 8 bases, the J end by 9 bases, with 9 bases between. Germline CDR1 and CDR2: SEHNR and FQNEAQ (reference sequence). CDR3 length: 10 amino acids.

The chain has TRBV7-8 and TRBJ2-2; TRBD1 matches 9 bases. The CDR3 consists of 15 residues. V was clipped by 5 bases and J by 5 bases; unmatched bases: 6. Germline V CDR1 and CDR2: SGHVS, FQNEAQ. CDR3 coding DNA: TGTGCCAGCAGCGCCACCGGGACAGGGACCGGGGAGCTGTTTTTT. Translation: CASSATGTGTGELFF.

The V call is TRBV24-1, the J call TRBJ2-7; 9 positions match TRBD2. Germline V gene sequence: CDR1 KGHDR, CDR2 SFDVKD. The V and J ends lost 8 bases and 3 bases, in that order; junction bases with no gene match: 7. The CDR3 is made up of 14 amino acids. The CDR3 loop reads CATTETSGDYEQYF. In nucleotides, the CDR3 is TGTGCCACCACCGAGACTAGCGGAGACTACGAGCAGTACTTC.

This chain links TRBV19 with TRBJ2-2; possibly TRBD2 for D (7 bases). Deletions cut 6 bases from V and 5 bases from J, with 16 bases between. Germline lookup yields CDR1 LNHDA and CDR2 SQIVND (reference sequence). CDR3 size: 15 residues. The CDR3 spells CASSPEGGGTGELFF. The DNA for the CDR3 is TGTGCCAGTAGCCCCGAAGGGGGGGGTACCGGGGAGCTGTTTTTT.

V and J are TRBV28 and TRBJ1-4; 7 bases line up with TRBD1. The CDR3 covers 14 residues. Germline CDR1 reads MDHEN; CDR2 reads SYDVKM. J was trimmed by 7 bases and V by 4 bases; bases with no gene match: 6. CDR3 loop: CASSSPGQIEKLFF. CDR3 nucleotides: TGTGCCAGCAGTTCCCCGGGACAGATTGAAAAACTGTTTTTT. Complete variable domain (other parts from reference TRBV28 and TRBJ1-4): DVKVTQSSRYLVKRTGEKVFLECVQDMDHENMFWYRQDPGLGLRLIYFSYDVKMKEKGDIPEGYSVSREKKERFSLILESASTNQTSMYLCASSSPGQIEKLFFGSGTQLSVL.

Comment on this clone: Other DNA sequences in the sample encode the same CDR3. The chain combines TRBV27 with TRBJ1-5; maybe TRBD1 (5 bases). From germline, CDR1 is MNHEY and CDR2 SMNVEV (reference sequence). The CDR3 sequence is 15 residues long. V was pared by 8 bases and J by 0 bases, with 14 bases between. The CDR3 nucleotides are TGTGCCAGCGGATTAGACAGTTATAGCAATCAGCCCCAGCATTTT. It encodes CASGLDSYSNQPQHF.

The chain employs TRBV14 and TRBJ2-2, with D unclear. The CDR3 has 12 residues. V lost 6 bases to trimming and J lost 7 bases, with 9 bases between them. The germline V gene encodes CDR1 SGHDN and CDR2 FVKESK. CDR3 amino acids: CASRLSVGELFF. Written as DNA, the CDR3 is TGTGCCAGCAGACTTAGTGTCGGGGAGCTGTTTTTT. Variable domain in full (rest from reference TRBV14 and TRBJ2-2): EAGVTQFPSHSVIEKGQTVTLRCDPISGHDNLYWYRRVMGKEIKFLLHFVKESKQDESGMPNNRFLAERTGGTYSTLKVQPAELEDSGVYFCASRLSVGELFFGEGSRLTVL.

CDR3 sequence (DNA): TGTGCCAGCAGCTTAATGGGGGCGGCTGAAGCTTTCTTT. It encodes CASSLMGAAEAFF. The chain combines TRBV7-9 with TRBJ1-1; TRBD1 is a possible D gene (6 bases). V shed 2 bases and J shed 6 bases, with 10 bases lying between them. The CDR3 has 13 amino acids. CDR1 SEHNR and CDR2 FQNEAQ come from the germline V gene (reference sequence).